Given below is one T cell receptor beta chain in context. Its antigen remains unidentified. Trimming took 7 bases from V and 6 from J, leaving 9 bases between them. The germline CDR1 and CDR2 sequences are LNHDA and SQIVND (reference sequence). CDR3 length: 12 residues. This table comes from immunoSEQ multiplex PCR, and its TCRdb copy is limited to in-frame clones, with some not included. This sample has about 180,000 clones, with just over 90% found just once. This entry comes from a study of T cell responses to AZD1222 COVID-19 vaccine. Across the study: Investigators merged groups given second doses at roughly 4 or roughly 12 weeks. General observations from the study: Recipients of AZD1222 seropositive at baseline numbered only 5 or 6. Without day 14 samples, only post-peak T cell repertoires were studied. Clonal diversity was possibly underestimated, and white British individuals and females predominated among donors.

The sequence was collected from an adult in good health. Sample: peripheral blood, taken on day 0 of AZD1222 vaccination. The genes are TRBV19 and TRBJ2-2; no clear D. The CDR3 nucleotides read TGTGCCAGTAAGTTCCAGTCCGGGGAGCTGTTTTTT. Translated, it gives CASKFQSGELFF.